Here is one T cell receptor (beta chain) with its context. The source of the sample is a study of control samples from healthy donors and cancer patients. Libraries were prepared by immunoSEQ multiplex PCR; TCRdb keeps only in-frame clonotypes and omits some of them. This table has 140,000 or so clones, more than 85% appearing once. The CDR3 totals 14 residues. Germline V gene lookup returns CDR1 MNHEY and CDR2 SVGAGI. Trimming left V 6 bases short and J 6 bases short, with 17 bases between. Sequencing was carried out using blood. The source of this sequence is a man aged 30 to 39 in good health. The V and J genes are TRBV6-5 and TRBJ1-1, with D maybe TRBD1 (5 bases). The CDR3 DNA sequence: TGTGCCAGCAGCGGCACTTGGGGGTACGCTGAAGCTTTCTTT. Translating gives CASSGTWGYAEAFF.